Included here is one T cell receptor delta chain sequence, with context. Antigen: not known. The template was reverse-transcribed extracted RNA. The CDR3 regions were amplified by multiplex PCR from V-gene primers to a constant-region primer. TCRdb re-analyzed the multiplex PCR reads via CATT. The table has 20,000 to 25,000 delta-chain clones, roughly 8% seen once. Thymocytes were sorted as CD3+ TCRVdelta1+ TCRVdelta2- after alphabeta T cell depletion. Vdelta1+ thymocyte sorts reached between roughly 98% and 99.6% purity. The record originates from a study of Vδ1+ human thymocytes. The CDR3 has 20 amino acids. Per germline, CDR1 TSWWSYY and CDR2 QGS. V gave up 2 bases and J gave up 0 bases; unmatched junction bases: 14. Study-wide findings and caveats: Highly polyclonal TRG and TRD repertoires with Gaussian CDR3 length distributions appeared in thymus. Thymic delta-chain repertoires held 20% to 25% Vdelta2 sequences and few Vdelta3, despite high sort purity. Bulk repertoire data may be misinterpreted because of unexpected Vdelta2 sequences.

The sequenced material came from Vdelta1+ gamma-delta thymocytes from the thymus. Indicated subset: FACS-sorted CD3+ TCRalphabeta- TCRVdelta1+ TCRVdelta2- thymocytes. This clonotype originated in a child under two years old who had congenital heart surgery. The genes are TRDV1 and TRDJ1; 11 bases align to TRDD3. The CDR3 here is CALGEGSYVGDTRYTDKLIF. CDR3 in DNA: TGTGCTCTTGGGGAAGGATCCTACGTGGGGGATACGAGGTACACCGATAAACTCATCTTT.